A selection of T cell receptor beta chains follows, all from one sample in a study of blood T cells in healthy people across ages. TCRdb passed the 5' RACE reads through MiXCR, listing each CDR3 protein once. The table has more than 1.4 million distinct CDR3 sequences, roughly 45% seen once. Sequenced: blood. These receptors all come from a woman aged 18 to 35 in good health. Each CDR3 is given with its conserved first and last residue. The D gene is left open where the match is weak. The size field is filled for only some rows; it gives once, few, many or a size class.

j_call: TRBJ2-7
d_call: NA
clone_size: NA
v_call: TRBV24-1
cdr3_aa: CATSDLDGEQYF
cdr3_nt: TGTGCCACCAGTGACTTAGATGGGGAGCAGTACTTC

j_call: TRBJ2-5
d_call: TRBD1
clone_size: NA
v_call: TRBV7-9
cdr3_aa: CASSPPDRGYEQYF
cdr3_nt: TGTGCCAGCAGCCCCCCGGACAGGGGGTATGAGCAGTACTTC

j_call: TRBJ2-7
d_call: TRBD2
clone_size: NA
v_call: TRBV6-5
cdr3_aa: CASSYSLAELYEQYF
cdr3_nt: TGTGCCAGCAGTTACTCTCTAGCGGAGCTCTACGAGCAGTACTTC

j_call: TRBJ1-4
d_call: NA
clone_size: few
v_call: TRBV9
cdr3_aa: CASSRGLEKLFF
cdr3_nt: TGTGCCAGCAGCCGAGGCCTCGAAAAACTGTTTTTT

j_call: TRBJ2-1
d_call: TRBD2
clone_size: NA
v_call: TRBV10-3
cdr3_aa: CATRRGVAGDNEQFF
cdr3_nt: TGTGCCACCAGGCGGGGAGTAGCGGGGGACAATGAGCAGTTCTTC

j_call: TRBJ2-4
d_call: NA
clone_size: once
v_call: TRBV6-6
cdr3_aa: CASRPSEYDEQYF
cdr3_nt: TGTGCCAGTCGACCCTCGGAGTACGATGAGCAGTACTTC

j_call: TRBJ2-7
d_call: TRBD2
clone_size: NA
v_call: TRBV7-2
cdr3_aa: CASSLDLAGGSSYEQYF
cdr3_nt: TGTGCCAGCAGCTTAGATTTAGCGGGGGGCTCCTCCTACGAGCAGTACTTC

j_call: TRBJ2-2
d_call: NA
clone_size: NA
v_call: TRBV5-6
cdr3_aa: CASSPPFTITNTGELFF
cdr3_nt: TGTGCCAGCAGCCCTCCGTTTACGATAACGAACACCGGGGAGCTGTTTTTT

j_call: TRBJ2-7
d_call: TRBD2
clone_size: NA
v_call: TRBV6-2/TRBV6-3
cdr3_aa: CASSYPTSGTYNEQYF
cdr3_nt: TGTGCCAGCAGTTACCCGACTAGCGGGACTTACAATGAGCAGTACTTC

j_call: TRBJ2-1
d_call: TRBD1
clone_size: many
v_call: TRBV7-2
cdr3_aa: CASSLASPQGAYNEQFF
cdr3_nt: TGTGCCAGCAGCTTAGCTTCTCCGCAGGGGGCCTACAATGAGCAGTTCTTC

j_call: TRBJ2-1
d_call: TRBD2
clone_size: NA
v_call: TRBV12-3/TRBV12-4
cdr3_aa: CASSGTSGRGDEQFF
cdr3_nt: TGTGCCAGCAGTGGGACTAGCGGGAGGGGTGATGAGCAGTTCTTC

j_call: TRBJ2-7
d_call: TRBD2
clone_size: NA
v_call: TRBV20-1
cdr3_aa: CSAPSGSLYEQYF
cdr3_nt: TGCAGTGCTCCTAGCGGTTCTCTCTACGAGCAGTACTTC

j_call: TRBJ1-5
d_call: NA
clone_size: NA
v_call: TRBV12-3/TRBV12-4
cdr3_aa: CASSFRGYQPQHF
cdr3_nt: TGTGCCAGCAGTTTCAGGGGCTATCAGCCCCAGCATTTT

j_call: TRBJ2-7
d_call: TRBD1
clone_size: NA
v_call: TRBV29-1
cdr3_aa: CSVEDPGQASYEQYF
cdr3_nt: TGCAGCGTTGAAGATCCCGGACAGGCCTCCTACGAGCAGTACTTC

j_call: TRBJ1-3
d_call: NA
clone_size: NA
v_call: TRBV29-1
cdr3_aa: CSVDLRSGNTIYF
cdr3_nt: TGCAGCGTTGACTTGCGCTCTGGAAACACCATATATTTT

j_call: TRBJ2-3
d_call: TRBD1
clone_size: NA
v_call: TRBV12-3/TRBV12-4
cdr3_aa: CATRQALRDRYAYF
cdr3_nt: TGTGCCACTCGGCAGGCCCTTAGGGACAGATACGCGTATTTT

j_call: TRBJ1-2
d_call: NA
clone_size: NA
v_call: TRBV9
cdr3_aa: CAGSVEARVEAGYTF
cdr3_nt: TGTGCCGGCAGCGTAGAGGCCAGGGTCGAGGCTGGCTACACCTTC

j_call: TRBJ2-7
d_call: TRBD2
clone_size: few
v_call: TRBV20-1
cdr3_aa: CSAATSAGYEQYF
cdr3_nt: TGCAGTGCGGCGACTAGCGCCGGCTACGAGCAGTACTTC

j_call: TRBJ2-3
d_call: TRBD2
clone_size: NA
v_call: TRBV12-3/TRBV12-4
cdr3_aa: CASRTSGEISTDMQYF
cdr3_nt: TGTGCCAGCAGAACCAGCGGGGAAATTAGCACAGATATGCAATATTTT

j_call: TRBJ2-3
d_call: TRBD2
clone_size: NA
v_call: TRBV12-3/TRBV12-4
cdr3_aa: CATTRDYTDTQYF
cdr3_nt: TGTGCCACCACGAGGGACTACACAGATACGCAGTATTTT

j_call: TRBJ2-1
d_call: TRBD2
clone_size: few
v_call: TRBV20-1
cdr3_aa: CSANDLSGGGNEQFF
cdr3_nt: TGCAGTGCTAACGACCTTAGCGGGGGGGGCAATGAGCAGTTCTTC

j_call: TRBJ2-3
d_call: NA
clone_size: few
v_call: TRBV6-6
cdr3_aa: CASNKRAGTDTQYF
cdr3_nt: TGTGCCAGCAACAAGCGGGCAGGCACAGATACGCAGTATTTT

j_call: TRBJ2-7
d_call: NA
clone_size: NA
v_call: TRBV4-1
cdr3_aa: CASSNKSEQYF
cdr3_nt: TGTGCCAGCAGCAACAAGTCCGAGCAGTACTTC

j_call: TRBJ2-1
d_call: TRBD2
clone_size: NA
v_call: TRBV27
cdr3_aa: CASSFLVGGLAGGSYNEQFF
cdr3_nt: TGTGCCAGCAGTTTCTTGGTCGGGGGACTAGCAGGGGGCTCCTACAATGAGCAGTTCTTC

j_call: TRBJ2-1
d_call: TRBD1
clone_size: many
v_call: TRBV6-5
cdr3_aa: CASSSTGDEQFF
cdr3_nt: TGTGCCAGCAGTTCCACAGGGGATGAGCAGTTCTTC

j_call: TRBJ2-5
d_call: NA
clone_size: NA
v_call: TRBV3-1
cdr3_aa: CASSQGATRGGEETQYF
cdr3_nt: TGTGCCAGCAGCCAAGGTGCGACTAGAGGAGGGGAGGAGACCCAGTACTTC

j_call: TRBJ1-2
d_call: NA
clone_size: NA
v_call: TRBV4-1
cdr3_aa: CASSQDTVRGGYTF
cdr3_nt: TGCGCCAGCAGCCAAGACACAGTGAGAGGTGGCTACACCTTC

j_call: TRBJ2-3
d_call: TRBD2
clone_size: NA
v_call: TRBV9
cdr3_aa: CASSGGAEDTQYF
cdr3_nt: TGTGCCAGTAGCGGGGGGGCCGAAGATACGCAGTATTTT